This T cell receptor beta chain was obtained from a study of cytomegalovirus exposure and HLA in healthy donors. The ends lost 4 bases at V and 2 bases at J; junction bases unmatched: 9. The CDR3 is 15 amino acids. Per the germline V gene, CDR1 is SGHDT and CDR2 is YYEEEE. Notes on this clone: What it binds is unknown.

60 Vbeta and 13 Jbeta primers were used in PCR. Repertoires were generated with immunoSEQ multiplex PCR, while TCRdb's copy carries only in-frame clones and drops some. The sample includes 70,000 to 85,000 clones. Overall study results and limits: Cytomegalovirus status was reportedly diagnosed by the classifier with high sensitivity and specificity. Presence/absence analyses rested on an assumption that sequencing depth was roughly uniform across donors.

The chain has TRBV5-6 and TRBJ2-7; 7 bases are a match to TRBD2. The sequence derives from a female donor in good health and CMV-seropositive. The specimen sequenced was PBMCs. This chain's CDR3 is CASSKGREQTYEQYF. The DNA of the CDR3 is TGTGCCAGCAGCAAGGGGCGGGAGCAAACCTACGAGCAGTACTTC. The full variable domain, its missing parts supplied by reference TRBV5-6 and TRBJ2-7, is DAGVTQSPTHLIKTRGQQVTLRCSPKSGHDTVSWYQQALGQGPQFIFQYYEEEERQRGNFPDRFSGHQFPNYSSELNVNALLLGDSALYLCASSKGREQTYEQYFGPGTRLTVT.